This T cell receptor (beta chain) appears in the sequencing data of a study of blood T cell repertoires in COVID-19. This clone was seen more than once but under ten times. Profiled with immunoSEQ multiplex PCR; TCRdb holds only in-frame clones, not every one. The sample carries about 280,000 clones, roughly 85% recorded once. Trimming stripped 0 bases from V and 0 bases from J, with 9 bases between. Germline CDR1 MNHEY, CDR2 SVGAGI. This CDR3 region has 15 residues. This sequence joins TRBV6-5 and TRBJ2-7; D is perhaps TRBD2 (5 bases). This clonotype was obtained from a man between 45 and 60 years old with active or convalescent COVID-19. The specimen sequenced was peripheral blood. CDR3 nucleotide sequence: TGTGCCAGCAGTTACTCGAGCGGATCCTCCTACGAGCAGTACTTC. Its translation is CASSYSSGSSYEQYF.